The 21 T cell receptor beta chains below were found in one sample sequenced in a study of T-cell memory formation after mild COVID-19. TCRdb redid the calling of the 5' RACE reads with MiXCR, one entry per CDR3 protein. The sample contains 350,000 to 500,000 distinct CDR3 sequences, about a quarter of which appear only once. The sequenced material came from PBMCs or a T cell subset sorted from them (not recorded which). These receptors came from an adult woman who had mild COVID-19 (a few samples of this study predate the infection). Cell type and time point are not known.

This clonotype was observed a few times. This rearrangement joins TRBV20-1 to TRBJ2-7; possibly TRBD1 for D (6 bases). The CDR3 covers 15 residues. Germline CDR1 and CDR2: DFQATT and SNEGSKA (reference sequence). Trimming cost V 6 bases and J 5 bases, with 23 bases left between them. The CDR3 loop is CSARSSGTLFDEQYF. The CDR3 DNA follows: TGCAGTGCGCGTTCCTCCGGGACACTCTTCGACGAGCAGTACTTC.

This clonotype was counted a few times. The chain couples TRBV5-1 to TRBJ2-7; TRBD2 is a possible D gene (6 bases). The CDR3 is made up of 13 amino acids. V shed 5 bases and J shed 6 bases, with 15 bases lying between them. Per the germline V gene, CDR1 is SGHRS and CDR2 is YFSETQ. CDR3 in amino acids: CASRRGLGGEQYF. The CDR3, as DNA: TGCGCCAGCAGACGGGGACTGGGCGGCGAGCAGTACTTC.

CDR3 amino acids: CASSSLGAGDTQYF. DNA of the CDR3: TGCGCCAGCAGCTCACTGGGGGCGGGAGATACGCAGTATTTT. The chain links TRBV5-1 to TRBJ2-3; D is possibly TRBD1 (6 bases). The CDR3 runs to 14 residues. The ends were cut back, 3 bases at V and 5 bases at J, with 13 bases in the middle. Germline V gene lookup returns CDR1 SGHRS and CDR2 YFSETQ.

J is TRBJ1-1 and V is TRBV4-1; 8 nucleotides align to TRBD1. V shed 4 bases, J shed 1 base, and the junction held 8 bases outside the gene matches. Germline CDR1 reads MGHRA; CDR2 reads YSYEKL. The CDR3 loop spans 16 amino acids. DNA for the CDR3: TGCGCCAGCAGCCCCTCCGCGGGACAGGCGAACACTGAAGCTTTCTTT. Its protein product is CASSPSAGQANTEAFF.

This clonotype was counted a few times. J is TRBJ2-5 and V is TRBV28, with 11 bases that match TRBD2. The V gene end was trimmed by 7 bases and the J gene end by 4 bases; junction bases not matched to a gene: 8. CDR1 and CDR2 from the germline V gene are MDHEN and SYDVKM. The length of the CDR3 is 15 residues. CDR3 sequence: CASINRGLAGETQYF. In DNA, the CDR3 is TGTGCCAGCATTAACCGAGGACTAGCGGGAGAGACCCAGTACTTC.

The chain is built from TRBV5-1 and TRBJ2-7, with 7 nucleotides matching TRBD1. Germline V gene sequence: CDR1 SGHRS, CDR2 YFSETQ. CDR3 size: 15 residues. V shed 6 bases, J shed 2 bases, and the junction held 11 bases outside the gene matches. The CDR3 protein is CASNQGGAGAYEQYF. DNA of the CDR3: TGCGCCAGCAACCAAGGGGGCGCGGGTGCCTACGAGCAGTACTTC.

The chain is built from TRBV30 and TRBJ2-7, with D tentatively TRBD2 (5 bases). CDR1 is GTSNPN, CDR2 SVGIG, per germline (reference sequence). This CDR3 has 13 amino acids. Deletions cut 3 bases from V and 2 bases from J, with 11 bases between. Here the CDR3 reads CAWSTLETYEQYF. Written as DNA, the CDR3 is TGTGCCTGGAGCACACTAGAGACCTACGAGCAGTACTTC. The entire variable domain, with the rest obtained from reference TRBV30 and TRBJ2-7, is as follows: SQTIHQWPATLVQPVGSPLSLECTVEGTSNPNLYWYRQAAGRGLQLLFYSVGIGQISSEVPQNLSASRPQDRQFILSSKKLLLSDSGFYLCAWSTLETYEQYFGPGTRLTVT.

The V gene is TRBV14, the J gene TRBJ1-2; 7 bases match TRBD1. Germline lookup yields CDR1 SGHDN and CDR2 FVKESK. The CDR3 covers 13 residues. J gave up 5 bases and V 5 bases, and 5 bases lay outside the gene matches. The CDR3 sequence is CASSWGQTYGYTF. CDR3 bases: TGTGCCAGCAGCTGGGGACAGACTTATGGCTACACCTTC.

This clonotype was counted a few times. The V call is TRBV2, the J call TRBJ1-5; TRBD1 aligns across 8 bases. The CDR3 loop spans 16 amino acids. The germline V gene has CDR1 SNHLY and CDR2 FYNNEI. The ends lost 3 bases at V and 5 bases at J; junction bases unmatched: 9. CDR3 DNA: TGTGCCAGCAGTGATAGCGGCAGGGGGCTCTATCAGCCCCAGCATTTT. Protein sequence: CASSDSGRGLYQPQHF. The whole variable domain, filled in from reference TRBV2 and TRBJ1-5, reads EPEVTQTPSHQVTQMGQEVILRCVPISNHLYFYWYRQILGQKVEFLVSFYNNEISEKSEIFDDQFSVERPDGSNFTLKIRSTKLEDSAMYFCASSDSGRGLYQPQHFGDGTRLSIL.

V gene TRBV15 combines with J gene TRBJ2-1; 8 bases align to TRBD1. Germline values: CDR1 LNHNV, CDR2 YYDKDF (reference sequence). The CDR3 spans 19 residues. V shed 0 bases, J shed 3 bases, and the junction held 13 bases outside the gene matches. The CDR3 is CATSRDFFMPGQVYNEQFF. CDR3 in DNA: TGTGCCACCAGCAGAGATTTCTTCATGCCGGGACAGGTCTACAATGAGCAGTTCTTC.

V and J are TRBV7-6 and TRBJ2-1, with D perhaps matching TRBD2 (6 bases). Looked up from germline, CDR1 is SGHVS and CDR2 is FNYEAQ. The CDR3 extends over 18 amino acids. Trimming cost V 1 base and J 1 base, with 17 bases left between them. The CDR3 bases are TGTGCCAGCAGCTTAGGGTCTGGGGCGGGGCCGTCCTACAATGAGCAGTTCTTC. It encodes CASSLGSGAGPSYNEQFF.

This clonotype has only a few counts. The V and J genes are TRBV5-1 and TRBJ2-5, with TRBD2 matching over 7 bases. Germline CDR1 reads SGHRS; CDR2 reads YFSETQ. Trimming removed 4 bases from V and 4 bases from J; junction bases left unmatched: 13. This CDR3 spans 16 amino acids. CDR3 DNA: TGCGCCAGCAGCGCCGGGCGGGAGTTGAGGGGAGAGACCCAGTACTTC. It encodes CASSAGRELRGETQYF.

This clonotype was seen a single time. The CDR3: CSAREASDSPLHF. CDR3 bases: TGCAGTGCTAGAGAGGCGTCAGATTCACCCCTCCACTTT. The chain links TRBV20-1 to TRBJ1-6, with D unclear. Per germline, CDR1 DFQATT and CDR2 SNEGSKA (reference sequence). Trimming removed 0 bases at V and 8 bases at J, with 8 bases between. CDR3 length: 13 amino acids.

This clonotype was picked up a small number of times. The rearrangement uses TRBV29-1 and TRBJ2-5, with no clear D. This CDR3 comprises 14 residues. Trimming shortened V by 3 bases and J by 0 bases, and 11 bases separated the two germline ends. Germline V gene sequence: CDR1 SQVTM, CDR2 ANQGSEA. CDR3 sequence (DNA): TGCAGCGTTGAGGATCCTTCCTACCAAGAGACCCAGTACTTC. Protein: CSVEDPSYQETQYF.

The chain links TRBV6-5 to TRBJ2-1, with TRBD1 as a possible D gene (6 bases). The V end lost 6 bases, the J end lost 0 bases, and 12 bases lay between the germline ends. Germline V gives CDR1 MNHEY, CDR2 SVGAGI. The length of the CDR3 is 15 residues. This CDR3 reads CASRADRSSYNEQFF. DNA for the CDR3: TGTGCCAGCAGGGCAGACAGGAGCTCCTACAATGAGCAGTTCTTC.

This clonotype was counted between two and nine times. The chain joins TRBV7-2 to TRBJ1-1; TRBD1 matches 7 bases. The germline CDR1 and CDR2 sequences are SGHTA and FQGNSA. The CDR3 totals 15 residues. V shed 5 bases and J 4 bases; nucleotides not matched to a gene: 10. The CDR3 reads CASSIDRAWGTEAFF. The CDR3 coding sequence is TGTGCCAGCAGCATCGACAGGGCCTGGGGCACTGAAGCTTTCTTT.

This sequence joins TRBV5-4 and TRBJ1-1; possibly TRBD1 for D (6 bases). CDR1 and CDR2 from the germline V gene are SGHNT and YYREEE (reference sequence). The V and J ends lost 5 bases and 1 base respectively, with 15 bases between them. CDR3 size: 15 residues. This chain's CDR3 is CASRLNRAGNTEAFF. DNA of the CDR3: TGTGCCAGCAGACTGAACAGGGCTGGGAACACTGAAGCTTTCTTT.

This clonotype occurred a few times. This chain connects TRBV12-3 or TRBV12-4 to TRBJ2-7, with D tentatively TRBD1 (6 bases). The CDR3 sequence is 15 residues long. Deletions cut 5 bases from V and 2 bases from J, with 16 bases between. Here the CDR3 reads CASSRQGLYAYEQYF. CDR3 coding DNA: TGTGCCAGCAGTCGGCAGGGGCTGTACGCCTACGAGCAGTACTTC.

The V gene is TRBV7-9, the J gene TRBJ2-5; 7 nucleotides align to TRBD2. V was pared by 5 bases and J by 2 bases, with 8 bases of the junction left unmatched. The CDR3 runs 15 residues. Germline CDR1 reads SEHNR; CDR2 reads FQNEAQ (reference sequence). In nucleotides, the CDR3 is TGTGCCAGCAGCCCTCGGGACTACCGTCAAGAGACCCAGTACTTC. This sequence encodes CASSPRDYRQETQYF.

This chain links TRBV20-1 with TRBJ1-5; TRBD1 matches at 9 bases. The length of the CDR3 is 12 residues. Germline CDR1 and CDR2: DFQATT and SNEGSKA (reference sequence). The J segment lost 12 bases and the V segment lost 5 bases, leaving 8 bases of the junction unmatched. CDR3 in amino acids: CSAPNRGPNQHF. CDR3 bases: TGCAGTGCTCCCAACAGGGGGCCTAACCAGCATTTT.

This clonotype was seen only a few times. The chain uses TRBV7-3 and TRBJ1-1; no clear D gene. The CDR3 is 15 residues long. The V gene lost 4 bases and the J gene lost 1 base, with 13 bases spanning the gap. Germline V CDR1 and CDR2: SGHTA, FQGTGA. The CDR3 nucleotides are TGTGCCAGCAGCTCCACCCCGCAAGGGAACACTGAAGCTTTCTTT. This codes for CASSSTPQGNTEAFF.